A selection of T cell receptor beta chains follows, all from one sample in a study of blood T cell repertoires in COVID-19. Method: immunoSEQ multiplex PCR; TCRdb's copy keeps in-frame clones and lacks some. The data contain 110,000 to 150,000 clones, 65% to 90% of them singletons. Specimen: peripheral blood. These receptors were taken from a human donor in a cohort sampled during active COVID-19. Each CDR3 is given with its conserved first and last residue. A D gene is named only where the DNA matches it firmly. The size field is filled for only some rows; it gives once, few, many or a size class.

- | TRBJ1-5 | - | TRBV28 | TGTGCCAGCAGCACGGGGGGGGCTGGCAATCAGCCCCAGCATTTT | CASSTGGAGNQPQHF
TRBD2 | TRBJ2-7 | - | TRBV3-1/TRBV3-2 | TGTGCCAGCAGCCACGTACACACTAGCGGGGGCTACGAGCAGTACTTC | CASSHVHTSGGYEQYF
- | TRBJ2-7 | - | TRBV29-1 | TGCAGCGTTGATGACTCAGTCTCCTACGAGCAGTACTTC | CSVDDSVSYEQYF
TRBD1 | TRBJ2-1 | - | TRBV7-3 | TGTGCCAGCAGCCCACAGGGGGACTCCTACAATGAGCAGTTCTTC | CASSPQGDSYNEQFF
TRBD1 | TRBJ2-7 | - | TRBV28 | TGTGCCAGCAGTTACACGGGTTATGACAGGGGGACGTCCTACGAGCAGTACTTC | CASSYTGYDRGTSYEQYF
TRBD2 | TRBJ2-7 | - | TRBV28 | TGTGCCAGCAGTTTACAGACTAGCGGGAGTAACGAGCAGTACTTC | CASSLQTSGSNEQYF
TRBD2 | TRBJ2-7 | - | TRBV3-1/TRBV3-2 | TGTGCCAGTAGCCAAAGCCTAGCGGGAGGGCCCTACGAGCAGTACTTC | CASSQSLAGGPYEQYF
TRBD1 | TRBJ2-7 | few | TRBV12-3/TRBV12-4 | TGTGCCAGCAGTCGGGGACAGCACTACGAGCAGTACTTC | CASSRGQHYEQYF
TRBD2 | TRBJ2-3 | - | TRBV2 | TGTGCCAGCAGTCCCGCGGGAGAGAGGACAGATACGCAGTATTTT | CASSPAGERTDTQYF
TRBD2 | TRBJ2-7 | - | TRBV11-2 | TGTGCCAGCAGCTTAGAACTAGCGGCCTCCTACGAGCAGTACTTC | CASSLELAASYEQYF
TRBD1 | TRBJ1-2 | - | TRBV6-5 | TGTGCCAGCAGGACTCAGGGGGCAAGCAACTATGGCTACACCTTC | CASRTQGASNYGYTF
TRBD1 | TRBJ2-1 | - | TRBV6-5 | TGTGCCAGCAGGGCCGGGACAGGAACTTACAATGAGCAGTTCTTC | CASRAGTGTYNEQFF
- | TRBJ2-1 | - | TRBV19 | TGTGCCAGTAGGGCGGACAGAGGGAACAATGAGCAGTTCTTC | CASRADRGNNEQFF
- | TRBJ2-2 | once | TRBV21-1 | TGTGCCAGCATCTTACTGGAGACCGGGGAGCTGTTTTTT | CASILLETGELFF
- | TRBJ2-7 | - | TRBV4-2 | TGTGCCAGCAGCCGTGGGCTCTTGTTC | CASSRGLLF
TRBD1 | TRBJ2-7 | few | TRBV28 | TGTGCCAGCAGGCAGTCCGGGACAGGGAGGTTGTGGGAGCAGTACTTC | CASRQSGTGRLWEQYF
TRBD2 | TRBJ2-3 | - | TRBV27 | TGTGCCAGCAGTCTAAGCGGGAACGCAGATACGCAGTATTTT | CASSLSGNADTQYF
TRBD2 | TRBJ2-5 | - | TRBV6-2/TRBV6-3 | TGTGCCAGCAGTTACCTAGCGGGAGACAGGGAAGAGACCCAGTACTTC | CASSYLAGDREETQYF
- | TRBJ2-7 | once | TRBV7-2 | TGTGCCAGCAGCACCACCGCGGCACAGGGTAACGAGCAGTACTTC | CASSTTAAQGNEQYF
TRBD1 | TRBJ2-3 | few | TRBV28 | TGTGCCAGCAGTTTTTTCGGACAGGGGATGAGCGCTAGCACAGATACGCAGTATTTT | CASSFFGQGMSASTDTQYF
- | TRBJ1-1 | - | TRBV6-5 | TGTGCCAGCAGCCACCTGCCAGAAATGAACACTGAAGCTTTCTTT | CASSHLPEMNTEAFF
- | TRBJ2-5 | - | TRBV19 | TGTGCCAGTCTGGGGGCGGGAGCTGGCGAGACCCAGTACTTC | CASLGAGAGETQYF
TRBD2 | TRBJ2-1 | - | TRBV10-3 | TGTGCCATCAGTGGTGGCGGGAGCTCCTACAATGAGCAGTTCTTC | CAISGGGSSYNEQFF
- | TRBJ1-5 | - | TRBV7-9 | TGTGCCAGCAGCTTATATGCGGATCAGCCCCAGCATTTT | CASSLYADQPQHF
TRBD1 | TRBJ1-2 | - | TRBV29-1 | TGCAGCGTTACCCGCCAGGGGGGACCGGCCTATGGCTACACCTTC | CSVTRQGGPAYGYTF
- | TRBJ2-3 | - | TRBV11-2 | TGTGCCAGCAGCCGGGGGACTTACACAGATACGCAGTATTTT | CASSRGTYTDTQYF
- | TRBJ1-4 | - | TRBV27 | TGTGCCAGCAGTTTCAGGGGTTACTTCGAAAAACTGTTTTTT | CASSFRGYFEKLFF
TRBD2 | TRBJ2-7 | - | TRBV28 | TGTGCCAGCAGTTCTGGGACTAGCGACTCCTACGAGCAGTACTTC | CASSSGTSDSYEQYF